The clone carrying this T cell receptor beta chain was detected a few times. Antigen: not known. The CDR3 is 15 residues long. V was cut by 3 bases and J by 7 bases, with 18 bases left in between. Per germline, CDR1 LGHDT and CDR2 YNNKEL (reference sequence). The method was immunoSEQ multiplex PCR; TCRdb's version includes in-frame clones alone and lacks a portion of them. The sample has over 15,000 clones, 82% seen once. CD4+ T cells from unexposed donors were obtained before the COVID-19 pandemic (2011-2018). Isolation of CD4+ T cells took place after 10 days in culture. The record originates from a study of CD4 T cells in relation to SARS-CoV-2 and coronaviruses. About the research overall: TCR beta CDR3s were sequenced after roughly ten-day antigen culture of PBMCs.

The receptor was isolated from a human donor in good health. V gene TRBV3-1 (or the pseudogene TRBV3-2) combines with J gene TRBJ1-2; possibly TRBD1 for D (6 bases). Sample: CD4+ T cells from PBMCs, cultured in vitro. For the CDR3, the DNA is TGTGCCAGCAGCCAGTTCCCCACAGGGCTAGGTGGCTACACCTTC. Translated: CASSQFPTGLGGYTF.